This is a list of T cell receptor beta chains from one sample in a study of T cell responses to AZD1222 COVID-19 vaccine. Libraries were prepared by immunoSEQ multiplex PCR; TCRdb keeps only in-frame clonotypes and omits some of them. This sample has fewer than 85,000 clones, with roughly 89% found just once. This specimen consisted of peripheral blood, obtained 28 days after the second AZD1222 dose. The receptors originated from an adult who received the AZD1222 COVID-19 vaccine. Each CDR3 is given with its conserved first and last residue. D genes are given only for firm matches. The size field is filled for only some rows; it gives once, few, many or a size class.

v_call	d_call	clone_size	j_call	cdr3_nt	cdr3_aa
TRBV21-1	.	.	TRBJ1-5	TGTGCCAGCAGCAAAGGCCCCGCAGACTCTGACAATCAGCCCCAGCATTTT	CASSKGPADSDNQPQHF
TRBV24-1	TRBD2	.	TRBJ2-3	TGTGCCACCAGTGACCTGACTAGCGGGACGCAGTATTTT	CATSDLTSGTQYF
TRBV11-2	.	.	TRBJ1-1	TGTGCCAGCAGCACTATCACAGACATGAACACTGAAGCTTTCTTT	CASSTITDMNTEAFF
TRBV19	.	.	TRBJ1-3	TGTGCCAGTAGTATCTGGACGGGCTCTGGAAACACCATATATTTT	CASSIWTGSGNTIYF
TRBV7-8	TRBD2	few	TRBJ2-7	TGTGCCAGCAGCCCAAGGGGTAGCGGGGGTGCCTCCTACGAGCAGTACTTC	CASSPRGSGGASYEQYF
TRBV18	.	.	TRBJ1-3	TGTGCCAGCTCATCGACGCCGGCGGGAAACACCATATATTTT	CASSSTPAGNTIYF
TRBV29-1	TRBD2	few	TRBJ2-1	TGCAGCGTTGAGGGACTAGCGGGGGGGCCCTCCTACAATGAGCAGTTCTTC	CSVEGLAGGPSYNEQFF
TRBV11-2	TRBD2	.	TRBJ2-2	TGTGCCAGCAGCCGGGACCTTAGCGGGAGGAGGAACACCGGGGAGCTGTTTTTT	CASSRDLSGRRNTGELFF
TRBV3-1/TRBV3-2	.	.	TRBJ1-1	TGTGCCAGCAGCCAAGACCCTGCCTCGAACACTGAAGCTTTCTTT	CASSQDPASNTEAFF
TRBV23-1	.	once	TRBJ1-1	TGCGCCAGCAGTCAATCACGGGTAGCGTGGACTTTCTTT	CASSQSRVAWTFF
TRBV19	.	.	TRBJ2-2	TGTGCCAGTAGCCGTACGGGGGGCCCGAACACCGGGGAGCTGTTTTTT	CASSRTGGPNTGELFF
TRBV11-2	.	few	TRBJ2-4	TGTGCCAGCAGCCCTGGTTGGGGTGAGGCCAAAAACATTCAGTACTTC	CASSPGWGEAKNIQYF
TRBV9	.	.	TRBJ1-2	TGTGCCAGCAGCGTAAGACCCGTAAACTTTGGCTACACCTTC	CASSVRPVNFGYTF
TRBV6-6	.	.	TRBJ2-6	TGTGCCAGCCGGGACGGAAAATTTTCTGGGGCCAACGTCCTGACTTTC	CASRDGKFSGANVLTF
TRBV12-5	.	.	TRBJ1-1	TGTGCTAGTGGTTTAGGAGCGAACACTGAAGCTTTCTTT	CASGLGANTEAFF
TRBV19	.	.	TRBJ2-1	TGTGCCAGTAGAGTTACCGGGACTCTATACAATGAGCAGTTCTTC	CASRVTGTLYNEQFF
TRBV2	.	.	TRBJ2-7	TGTGCCAGCAGCTCCGGACTTAAGCAGTACTTC	CASSSGLKQYF
TRBV27	TRBD2	.	TRBJ2-2	TGTGCCAGCAGTTCCACTAGCGGGGGGGCTTTTGATATCGGCGGGGAGCTGTTTTTT	CASSSTSGGAFDIGGELFF
TRBV29-1	.	.	TRBJ1-2	TGCAGCGTGCCGGGGGGGGTCTATGGCTACACCTTC	CSVPGGVYGYTF
TRBV15	.	few	TRBJ2-3	TGTGCCACCAGCAGAGGACAGAAAGCGGTAGATACGCAGTATTTT	CATSRGQKAVDTQYF